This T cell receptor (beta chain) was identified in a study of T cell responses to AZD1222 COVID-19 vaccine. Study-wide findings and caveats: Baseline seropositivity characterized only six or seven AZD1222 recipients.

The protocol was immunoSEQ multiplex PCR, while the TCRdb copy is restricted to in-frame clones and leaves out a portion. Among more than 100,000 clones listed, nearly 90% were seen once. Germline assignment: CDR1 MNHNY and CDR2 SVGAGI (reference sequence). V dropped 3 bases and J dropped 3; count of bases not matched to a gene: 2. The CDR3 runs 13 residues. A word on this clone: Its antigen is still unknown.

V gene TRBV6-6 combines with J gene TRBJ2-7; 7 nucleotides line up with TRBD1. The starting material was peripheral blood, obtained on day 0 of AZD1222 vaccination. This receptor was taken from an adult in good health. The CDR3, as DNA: TGTGCCAGCAGTTATGACAGGGACTACGAGCAGTACTTC. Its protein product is CASSYDRDYEQYF.